The 4 T cell receptor beta chains below come from one sample, sequenced in a study of shared clonotypes between healthy human individuals. TCRdb's copy holds only in-frame clones and misses some; the assay was immunoSEQ multiplex PCR. The repertoire holds fewer than 3 million clones, with 92% as singletons. Material: naive CD4+ T cells from PBMCs. Subset in this sample: CD45RA+ positively selected. These receptors originate from a young man in good health. Some clones in this sample may be carry-over from other donors' samples.

This chain uses TRBV5-1 with TRBJ2-7; 10 bases map to TRBD2. Trimming cost V 3 bases and J 2 bases; bases outside gene matches: 8. This CDR3 region has 16 residues. Germline assignment: CDR1 SGHRS and CDR2 YFSETQ. The CDR3 loop reads CASSSQPLAGTYEQYF. The CDR3 DNA is TGCGCCAGCAGCTCCCAACCACTAGCGGGAACCTACGAGCAGTACTTC.

CDR3 amino acids: CASSGSRGGELFF. CDR3 nucleotides: TGTGCCAGCAGTGGAAGCAGGGGAGGGGAGCTGTTTTTT. The chain joins TRBV6-1 to TRBJ2-2, with D possibly matching TRBD1 (6 bases). The CDR3 contains 13 residues. Trimming removed 4 bases at V and 8 bases at J, with 11 bases between. Germline lookup yields CDR1 MNHNS and CDR2 SASEGT.

V usage is TRBV6-6 and J usage is TRBJ2-5; D is possibly TRBD1 (7 bases). This CDR3 is 13 amino acids long. CDR1 MNHNY and CDR2 SVGAGI come from the germline V gene (reference sequence). V gave up 6 bases and J gave up 2 bases, with 10 bases separating them. CDR3 region: CASSPGGQETQYF. The CDR3 DNA follows: TGTGCCAGCAGCCCAGGGGGGCAAGAGACCCAGTACTTC.

J is TRBJ2-2 and V is TRBV30, with TRBD1 identical over 9 bases. Germline CDR1 GTSNPN, CDR2 SVGIG (reference sequence). The CDR3 length is 15 residues. V lost 3 bases to trimming and J lost 5 bases; unmatched junction nucleotides: 7. The CDR3 DNA sequence: TGTGCCTGGAGATCCTCGGACAGGGGAACCGGGGAGCTGTTTTTT. Its translation: CAWRSSDRGTGELFF.